The T cell receptor (beta chain) described here comes from a study of OX40 agonist ivuxolimab in advanced cancers. Study-wide background: Patients were given ivuxolimab, an antibody that agonizes OX40 (CD134). At 82.7% male, the cohort had a mean age of 60 years, ranging from about 20 to 79.

Study-level points and caveats: The expanded peripheral T cells' antigen specificity was not determined. Blood T cells, both CD4+ and CD8+, expanded clonally by week 6 at 0.1 to 3.0 mg/kg.

About this clone: No antigen is known for it.

Germline V lookup: CDR1 LNHDA, CDR2 SQIVND (reference sequence). Unmatched junction bases numbered 11, after V lost 7 bases and J lost 9 bases. The CDR3 spans 15 residues. Produced via immunoSEQ multiplex PCR; TCRdb's table is partial and in-frame only. The table lists about 79,000 clones, just over 85% of them singletons, with 4.1% in the top ten. The source is an adult with an advanced solid tumor such as melanoma, head and neck, liver or kidney cancer. This rearrangement joins TRBV19 to TRBJ2-1, with 11 bases identical to TRBD2. Specimen: CD4+ or CD8+ T cells sorted from blood, collected in a trial of the OX40 agonist ivuxolimab. The CDR3 nucleotides read TGTGCCAGTATGCTTAGCGGGAGGGCCCGGGGTGAGCAGTTCTTC. This sequence encodes CASMLSGRARGEQFF.